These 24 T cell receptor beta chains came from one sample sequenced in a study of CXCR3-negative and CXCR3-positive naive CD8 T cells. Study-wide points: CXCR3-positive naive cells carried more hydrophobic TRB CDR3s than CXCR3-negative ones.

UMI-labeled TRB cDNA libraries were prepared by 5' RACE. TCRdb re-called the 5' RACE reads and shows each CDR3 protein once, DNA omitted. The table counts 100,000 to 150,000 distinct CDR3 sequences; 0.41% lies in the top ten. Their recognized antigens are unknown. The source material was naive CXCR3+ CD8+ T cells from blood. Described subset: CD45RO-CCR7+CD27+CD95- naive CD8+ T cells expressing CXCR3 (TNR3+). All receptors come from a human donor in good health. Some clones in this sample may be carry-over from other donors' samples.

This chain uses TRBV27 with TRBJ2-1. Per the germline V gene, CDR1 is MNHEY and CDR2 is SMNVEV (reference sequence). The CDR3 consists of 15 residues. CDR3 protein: CASSFAGSSYNEQFF.

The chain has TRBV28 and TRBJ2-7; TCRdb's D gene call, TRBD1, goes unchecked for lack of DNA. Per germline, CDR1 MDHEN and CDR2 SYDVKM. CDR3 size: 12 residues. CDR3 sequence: CASSSGGGEQYF. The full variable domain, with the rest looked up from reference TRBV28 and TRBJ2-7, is DVKVTQSSRYLVKRTGEKVFLECVQDMDHENMFWYRQDPGLGLRLIYFSYDVKMKEKGDIPEGYSVSREKKERFSLILESASTNQTSMYLCASSSGGGEQYFGPGTRLTVT.

The CDR3 loop reads CASSLSGGGFYEQYF. The chain has TRBV7-3 and TRBJ2-7; absent DNA, TCRdb's TRBD2 call cannot be checked. CDR1 is SGHTA and CDR2 is FQGTGA in the germline V gene. CDR3 size: 15 residues. The whole variable domain, filled in from reference TRBV7-3 and TRBJ2-7, reads GAGVSQTPSNKVTEKGKYVELRCDPISGHTALYWYRQSLGQGPEFLIYFQGTGAADDSGLPNDRFFAVRPEGSVSTLKIQRTERGDSAVYLCASSLSGGGFYEQYFGPGTRLTVT.

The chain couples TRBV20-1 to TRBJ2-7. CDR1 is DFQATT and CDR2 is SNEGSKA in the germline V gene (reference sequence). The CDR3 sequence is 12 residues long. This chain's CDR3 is CSAREASYEQYF.

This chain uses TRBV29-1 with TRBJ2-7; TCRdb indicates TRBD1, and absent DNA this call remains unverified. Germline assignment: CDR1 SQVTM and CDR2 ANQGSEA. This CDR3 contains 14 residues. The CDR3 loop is CSVGPPGRGYEQYF.

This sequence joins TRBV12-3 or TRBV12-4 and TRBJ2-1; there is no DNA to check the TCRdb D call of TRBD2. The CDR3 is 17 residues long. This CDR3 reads CASSLTIRLGVYNEQFF.

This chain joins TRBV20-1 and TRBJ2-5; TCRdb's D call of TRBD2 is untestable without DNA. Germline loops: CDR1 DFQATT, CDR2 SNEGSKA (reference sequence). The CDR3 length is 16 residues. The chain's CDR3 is CSARLIAGGPGETQYF.

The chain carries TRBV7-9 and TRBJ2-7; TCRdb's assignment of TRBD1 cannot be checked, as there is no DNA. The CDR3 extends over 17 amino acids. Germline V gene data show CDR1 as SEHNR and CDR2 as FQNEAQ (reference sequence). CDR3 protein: CASSSARGTGTVYEQYF.

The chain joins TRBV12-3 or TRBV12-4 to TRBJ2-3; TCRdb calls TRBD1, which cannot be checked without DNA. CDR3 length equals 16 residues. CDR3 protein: CASSFGPQGPTDTQYF.

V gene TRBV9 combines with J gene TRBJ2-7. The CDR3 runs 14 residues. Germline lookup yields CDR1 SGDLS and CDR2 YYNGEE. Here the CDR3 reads CASSVAESSYEQYF. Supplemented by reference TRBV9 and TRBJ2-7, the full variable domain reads DSGVTQTPKHLITATGQRVTLRCSPRSGDLSVYWYQQSLDQGLQFLIQYYNGEERAKGNILERFSAQQFPDLHSELNLSSLELGDSALYFCASSVAESSYEQYFGPGTRLTVT.

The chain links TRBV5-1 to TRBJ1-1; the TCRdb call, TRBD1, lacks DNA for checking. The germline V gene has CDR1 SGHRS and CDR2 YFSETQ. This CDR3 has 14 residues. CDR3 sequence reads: CASSIAGMNTEAFF.

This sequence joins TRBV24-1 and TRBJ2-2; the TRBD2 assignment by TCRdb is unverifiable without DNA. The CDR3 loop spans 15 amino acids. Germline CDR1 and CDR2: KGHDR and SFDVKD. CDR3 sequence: CATSLRDSYTGELFF.

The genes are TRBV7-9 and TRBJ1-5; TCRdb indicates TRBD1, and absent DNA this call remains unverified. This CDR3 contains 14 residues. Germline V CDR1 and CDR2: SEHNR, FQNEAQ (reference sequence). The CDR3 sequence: CASSFGTDNQPQHF.

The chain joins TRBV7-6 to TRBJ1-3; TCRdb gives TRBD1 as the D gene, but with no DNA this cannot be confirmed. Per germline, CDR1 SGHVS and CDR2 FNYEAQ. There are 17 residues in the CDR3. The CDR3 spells CASSLARGKLSGNTIYF. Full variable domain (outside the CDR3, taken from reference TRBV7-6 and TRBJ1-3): GAGVSQSPRYKVTKRGQDVALRCDPISGHVSLYWYRQALGQGPEFLTYFNYEAQQDKSGLPNDRFSAERPEGSISTLTIQRTEQRDSAMYRCASSLARGKLSGNTIYFGEGSWLTVV.

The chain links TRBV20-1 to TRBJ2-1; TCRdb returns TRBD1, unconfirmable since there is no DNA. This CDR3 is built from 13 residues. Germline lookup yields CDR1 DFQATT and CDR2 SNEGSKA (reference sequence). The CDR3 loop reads CSADGTGNNEQFF.

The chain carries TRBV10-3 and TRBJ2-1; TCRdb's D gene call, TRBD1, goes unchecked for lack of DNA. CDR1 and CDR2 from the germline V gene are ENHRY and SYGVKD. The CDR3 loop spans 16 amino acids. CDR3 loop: CAISDVGEGLNNEQFF.

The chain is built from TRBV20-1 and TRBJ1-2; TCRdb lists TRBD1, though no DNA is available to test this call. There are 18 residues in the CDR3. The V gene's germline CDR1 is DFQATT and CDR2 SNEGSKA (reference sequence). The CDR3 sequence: CSARVLRESYRGSAGYTF.

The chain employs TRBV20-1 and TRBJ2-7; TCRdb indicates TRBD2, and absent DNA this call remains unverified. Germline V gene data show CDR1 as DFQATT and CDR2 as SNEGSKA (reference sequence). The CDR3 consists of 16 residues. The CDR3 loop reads CSARDRVSGSSYEQYF.

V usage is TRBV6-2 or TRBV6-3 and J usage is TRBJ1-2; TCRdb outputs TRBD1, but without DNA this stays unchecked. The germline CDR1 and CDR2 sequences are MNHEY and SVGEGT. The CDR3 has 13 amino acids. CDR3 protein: CASSYGTVYGYTF.

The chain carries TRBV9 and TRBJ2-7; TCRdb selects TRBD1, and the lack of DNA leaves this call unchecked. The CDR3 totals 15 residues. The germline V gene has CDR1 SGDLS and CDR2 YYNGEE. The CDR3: CASSVGGGPYYEQYF.

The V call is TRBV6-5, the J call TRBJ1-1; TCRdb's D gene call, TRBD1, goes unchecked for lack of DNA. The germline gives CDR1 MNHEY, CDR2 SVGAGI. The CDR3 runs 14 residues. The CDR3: CASSRQGVGTEAFF.

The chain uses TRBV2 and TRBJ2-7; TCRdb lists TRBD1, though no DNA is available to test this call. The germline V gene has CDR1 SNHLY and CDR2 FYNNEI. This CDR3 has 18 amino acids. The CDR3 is CASSEGSAGQGLGDEQYF.

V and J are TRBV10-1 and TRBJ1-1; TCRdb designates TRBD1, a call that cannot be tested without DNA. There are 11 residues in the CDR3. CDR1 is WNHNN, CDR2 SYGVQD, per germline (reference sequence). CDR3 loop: CATRQGTEAFF.

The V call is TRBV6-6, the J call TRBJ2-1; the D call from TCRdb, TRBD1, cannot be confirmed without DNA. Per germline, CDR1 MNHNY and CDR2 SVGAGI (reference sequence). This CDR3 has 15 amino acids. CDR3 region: CASSSTGREHGEQFF.